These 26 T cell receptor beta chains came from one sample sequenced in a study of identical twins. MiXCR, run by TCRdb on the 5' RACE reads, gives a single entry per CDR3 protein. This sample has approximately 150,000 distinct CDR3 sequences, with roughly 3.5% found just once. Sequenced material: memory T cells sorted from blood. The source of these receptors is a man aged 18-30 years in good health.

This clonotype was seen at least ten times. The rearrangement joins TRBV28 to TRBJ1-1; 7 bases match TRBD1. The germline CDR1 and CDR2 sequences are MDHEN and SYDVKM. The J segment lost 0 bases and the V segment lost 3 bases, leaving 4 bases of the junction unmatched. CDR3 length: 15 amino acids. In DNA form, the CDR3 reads TGTGCCAGCAGTTTCCCGACAGGGATGAACACTGAAGCTTTCTTT. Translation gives CASSFPTGMNTEAFF.

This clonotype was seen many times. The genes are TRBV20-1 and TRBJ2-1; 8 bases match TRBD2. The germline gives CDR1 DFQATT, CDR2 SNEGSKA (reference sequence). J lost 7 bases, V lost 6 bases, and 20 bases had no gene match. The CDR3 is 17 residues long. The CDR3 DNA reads TGCAGTGCAGACGCCGCGGGGAGCGGGAGCCTCGGGAATGAGCAGTTCTTC. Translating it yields CSADAAGSGSLGNEQFF.

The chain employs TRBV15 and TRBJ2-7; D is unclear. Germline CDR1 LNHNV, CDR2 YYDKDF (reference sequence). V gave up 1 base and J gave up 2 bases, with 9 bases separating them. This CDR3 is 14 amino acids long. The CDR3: CATSRVGGAYEQYF. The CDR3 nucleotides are TGTGCCACCAGCAGAGTTGGCGGAGCCTACGAGCAGTACTTC.

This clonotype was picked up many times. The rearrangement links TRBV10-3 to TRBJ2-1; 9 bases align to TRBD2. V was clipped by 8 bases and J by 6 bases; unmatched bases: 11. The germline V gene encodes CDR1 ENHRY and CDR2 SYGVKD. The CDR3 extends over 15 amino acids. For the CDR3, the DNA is TGTGCCATCGAAGGTACTAGCGGGCGGGCCAATGAGCAGTTCTTC. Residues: CAIEGTSGRANEQFF.

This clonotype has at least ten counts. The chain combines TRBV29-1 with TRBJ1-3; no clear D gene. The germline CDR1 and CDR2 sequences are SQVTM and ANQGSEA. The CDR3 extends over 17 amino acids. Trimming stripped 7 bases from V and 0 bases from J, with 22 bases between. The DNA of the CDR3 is TGCAGCGCCACAACCCACGGACCGATGAGCTCTGGAAACACCATATATTTT. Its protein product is CSATTHGPMSSGNTIYF.

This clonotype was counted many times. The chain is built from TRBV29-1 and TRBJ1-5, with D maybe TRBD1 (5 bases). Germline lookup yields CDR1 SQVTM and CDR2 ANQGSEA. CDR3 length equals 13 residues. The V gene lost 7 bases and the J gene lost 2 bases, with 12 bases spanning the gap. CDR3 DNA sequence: TGCAGCGCCCGGGACGGAGGCAATCAGCCCCAGCATTTT. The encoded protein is CSARDGGNQPQHF.

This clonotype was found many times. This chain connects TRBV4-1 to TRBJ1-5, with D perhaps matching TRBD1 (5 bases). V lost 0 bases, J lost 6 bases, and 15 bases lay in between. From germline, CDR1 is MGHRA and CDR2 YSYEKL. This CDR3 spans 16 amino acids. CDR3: CASSQDLIQVGQPQHF. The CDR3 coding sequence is TGCGCCAGCAGCCAAGATTTGATACAGGTCGGTCAGCCCCAGCATTTT.

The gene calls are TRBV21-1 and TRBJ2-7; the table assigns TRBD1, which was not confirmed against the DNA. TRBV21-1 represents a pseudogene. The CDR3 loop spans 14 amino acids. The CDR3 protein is CASSARGVLYEQYV. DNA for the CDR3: TGTGCCAGCAGCGCAAGGGGGGTACTCTACGAGCAGTACGTC.

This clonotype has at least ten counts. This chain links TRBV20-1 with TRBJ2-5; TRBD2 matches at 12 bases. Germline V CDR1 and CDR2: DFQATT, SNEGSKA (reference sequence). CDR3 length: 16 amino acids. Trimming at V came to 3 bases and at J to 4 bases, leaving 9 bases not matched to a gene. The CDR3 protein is CSASSRLAGVAETQYF. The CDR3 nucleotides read TGCAGTGCTAGTTCCCGACTAGCGGGAGTAGCAGAGACCCAGTACTTC.

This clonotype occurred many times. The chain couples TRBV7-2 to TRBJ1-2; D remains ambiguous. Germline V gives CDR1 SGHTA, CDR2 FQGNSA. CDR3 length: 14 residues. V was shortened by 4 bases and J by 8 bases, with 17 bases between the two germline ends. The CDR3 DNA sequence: TGTGCCAGCAGCTCGGGGTACGGGGAAAGCGGCTACACCTTC. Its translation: CASSSGYGESGYTF.

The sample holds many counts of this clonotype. This CDR3 reads CASSQKRTGYNEQFF. CDR3 nucleotides: TGTGCCAGCAGCCAAAAGCGGACTGGTTACAATGAGCAGTTCTTC. The chain uses TRBV11-3 and TRBJ2-1; possibly TRBD2 for D (5 bases). This CDR3 comprises 15 residues. Germline CDR1 is SGHNT and CDR2 is YENEEA. Trimming left V 5 bases short and J 4 bases short, with 15 bases between.

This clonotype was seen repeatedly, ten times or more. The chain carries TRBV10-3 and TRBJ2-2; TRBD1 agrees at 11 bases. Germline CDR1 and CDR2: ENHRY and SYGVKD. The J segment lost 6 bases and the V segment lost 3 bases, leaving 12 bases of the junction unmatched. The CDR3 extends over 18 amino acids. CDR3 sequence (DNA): TGTGCCATCAGTGAAACTCGGACAGGGGGCGTAGGGTCCGGGGAGCTGTTTTTT. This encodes CAISETRTGGVGSGELFF.

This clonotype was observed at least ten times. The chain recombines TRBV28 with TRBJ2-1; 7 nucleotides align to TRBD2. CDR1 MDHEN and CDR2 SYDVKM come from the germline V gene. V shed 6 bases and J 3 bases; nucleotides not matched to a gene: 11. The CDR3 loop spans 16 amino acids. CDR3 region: CASSWGGASGYNEQFF. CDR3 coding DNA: TGTGCCAGCAGCTGGGGGGGAGCTAGCGGCTACAATGAGCAGTTCTTC.

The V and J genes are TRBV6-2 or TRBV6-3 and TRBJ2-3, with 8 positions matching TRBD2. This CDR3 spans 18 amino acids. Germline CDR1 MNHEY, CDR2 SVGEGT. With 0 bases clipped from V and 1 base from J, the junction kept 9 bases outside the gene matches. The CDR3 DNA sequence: TGTGCCAGCAGTTACTCGGAAGAAGCGGGAGCGGGCACAGATACGCAGTATTTT. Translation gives CASSYSEEAGAGTDTQYF.

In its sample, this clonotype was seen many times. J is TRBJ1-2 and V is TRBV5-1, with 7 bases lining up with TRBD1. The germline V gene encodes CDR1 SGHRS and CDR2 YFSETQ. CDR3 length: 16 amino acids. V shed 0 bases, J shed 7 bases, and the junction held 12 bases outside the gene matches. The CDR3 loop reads CASSLVGTGAGRGYTF. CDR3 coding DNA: TGCGCCAGCAGCTTGGTGGGAACAGGGGCCGGTCGTGGCTACACCTTC.

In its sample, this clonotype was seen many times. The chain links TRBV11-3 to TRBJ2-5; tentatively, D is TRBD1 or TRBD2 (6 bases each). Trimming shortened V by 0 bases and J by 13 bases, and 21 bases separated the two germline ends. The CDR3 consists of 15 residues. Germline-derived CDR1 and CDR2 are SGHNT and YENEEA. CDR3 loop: CASSLEGHGRSIAYF. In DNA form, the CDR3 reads TGTGCCAGCAGCTTAGAGGGACATGGGAGGTCGATTGCGTACTTC.

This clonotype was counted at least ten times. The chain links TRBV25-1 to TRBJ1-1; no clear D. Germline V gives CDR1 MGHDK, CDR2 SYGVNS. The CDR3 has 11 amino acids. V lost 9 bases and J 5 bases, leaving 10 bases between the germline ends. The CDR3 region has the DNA TGTGCCAGTGAAGGGCATACTGAAGCTTTCTTT. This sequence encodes CASEGHTEAFF.

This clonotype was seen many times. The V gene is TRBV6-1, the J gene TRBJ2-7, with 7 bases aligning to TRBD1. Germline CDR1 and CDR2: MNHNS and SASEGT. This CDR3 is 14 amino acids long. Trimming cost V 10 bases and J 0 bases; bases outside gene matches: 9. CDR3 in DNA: TGTGCCACAATGCGAGGACAGGCCTCCTACGAGCAGTACTTC. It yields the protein CATMRGQASYEQYF.

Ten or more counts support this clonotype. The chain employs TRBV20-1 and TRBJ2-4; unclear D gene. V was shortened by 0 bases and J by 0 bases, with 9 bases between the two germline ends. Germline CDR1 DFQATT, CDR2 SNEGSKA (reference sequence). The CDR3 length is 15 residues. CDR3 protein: CSARDGRRAKNIQYF. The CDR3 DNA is TGCAGTGCTAGAGATGGAAGGAGAGCCAAAAACATTCAGTACTTC.

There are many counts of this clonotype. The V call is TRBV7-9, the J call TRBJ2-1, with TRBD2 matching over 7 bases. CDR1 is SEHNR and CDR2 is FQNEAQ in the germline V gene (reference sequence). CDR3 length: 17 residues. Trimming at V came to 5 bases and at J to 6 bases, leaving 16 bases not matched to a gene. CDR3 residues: CASSPPFTSVGGNEQFF. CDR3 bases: TGTGCCAGCAGCCCGCCCTTTACTAGCGTTGGGGGCAATGAGCAGTTCTTC.

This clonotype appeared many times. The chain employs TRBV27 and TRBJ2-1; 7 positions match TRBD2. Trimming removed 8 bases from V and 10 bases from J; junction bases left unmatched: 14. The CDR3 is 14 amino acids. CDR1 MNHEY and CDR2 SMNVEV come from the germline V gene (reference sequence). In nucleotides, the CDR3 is TGTGCCAGCGTAGCGGGCTTAAAAGGTGGAGAGCAGTTCTTC. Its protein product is CASVAGLKGGEQFF.

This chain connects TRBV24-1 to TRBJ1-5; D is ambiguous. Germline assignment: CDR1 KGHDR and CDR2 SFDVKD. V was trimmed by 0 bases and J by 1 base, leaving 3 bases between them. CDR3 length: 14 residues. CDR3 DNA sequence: TGTGCCACCAGTGATTTGGACAGCAATCAGCCCCAGCATTTT. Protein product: CATSDLDSNQPQHF.

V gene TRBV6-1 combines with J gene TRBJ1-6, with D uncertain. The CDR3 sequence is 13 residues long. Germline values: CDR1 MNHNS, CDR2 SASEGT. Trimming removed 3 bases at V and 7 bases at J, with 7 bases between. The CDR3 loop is CASSDLTNSPLHF. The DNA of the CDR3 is TGTGCCAGCAGTGACTTGACCAATTCACCCCTCCACTTT.

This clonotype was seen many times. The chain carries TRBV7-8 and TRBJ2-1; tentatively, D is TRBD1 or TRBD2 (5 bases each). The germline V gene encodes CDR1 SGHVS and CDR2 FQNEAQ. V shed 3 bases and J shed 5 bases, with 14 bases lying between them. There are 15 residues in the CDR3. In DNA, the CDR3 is TGTGCCAGCAGCTTCCGGGGCCCCTCGCACAATGAGCAGTTCTTC. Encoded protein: CASSFRGPSHNEQFF.

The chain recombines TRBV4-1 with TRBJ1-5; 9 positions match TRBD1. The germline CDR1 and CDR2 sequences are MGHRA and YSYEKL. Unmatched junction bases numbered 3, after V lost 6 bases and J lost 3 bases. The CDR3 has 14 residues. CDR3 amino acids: CASRGQGYNQPQHF. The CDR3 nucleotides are TGCGCCAGCAGGGGACAGGGCTACAATCAGCCCCAGCATTTT.

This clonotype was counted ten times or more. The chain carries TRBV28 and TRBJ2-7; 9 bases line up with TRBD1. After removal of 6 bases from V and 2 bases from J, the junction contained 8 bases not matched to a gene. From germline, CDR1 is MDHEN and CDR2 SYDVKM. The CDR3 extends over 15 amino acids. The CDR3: CASSPSGTGTYEQYF. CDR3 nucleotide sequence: TGTGCCAGCAGCCCATCCGGGACAGGGACCTACGAGCAGTACTTC. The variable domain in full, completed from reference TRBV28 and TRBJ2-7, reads DVKVTQSSRYLVKRTGEKVFLECVQDMDHENMFWYRQDPGLGLRLIYFSYDVKMKEKGDIPEGYSVSREKKERFSLILESASTNQTSMYLCASSPSGTGTYEQYFGPGTRLTVT.